Below, 12 T cell receptor beta chains from the same sample are listed, as sequenced in a study of tumor and adjacent non-tumor tissue in lung cancer. Three rounds of nested PCR, following a modified ARM-PCR protocol, produced the TCRbeta library. MiXCR, run by TCRdb on the multiplex PCR reads, gives a single entry per CDR3 protein. The table records under 95,000 distinct CDR3 sequences, around 65% of them present only once. This sample's RNA came from whole unsorted tissue. Source material: lung tumor tissue. These receptors were obtained from a man aged 70-80 years with non-small cell lung cancer.

Worth noting for this clonotype: The junction and the germline gene differ at one end; a read error may be behind it. This sequence joins TRBV6-5 and TRBJ2-5; D possibly corresponds to TRBD2 (5 bases). Germline V gene lookup returns CDR1 MNHEY and CDR2 SVGAGI. CDR3 length: 16 residues. As DNA, the CDR3 is TGTGCCAGCAACCTAAGAGAAGGGTCAGATTGGGAGACCCACTACTTC. This translates into CASNLREGSDWETHYF.

This clonotype has more than one count but fewer than ten. The junction shows a germline mismatch at one end, possibly a read error. The V call is TRBV11-3, the J call TRBJ1-1, with D tentatively TRBD1 (6 bases). The CDR3 extends over 16 amino acids. Germline values: CDR1 SGHNT, CDR2 YENEEA. The CDR3 loop reads CASGRSGTNMNTEAFF. As DNA, the CDR3 is TGCGCAAGCGGCCGCAGCGGGACAAATATGAACACTGAAGCTTTCTTT.

In the case of this clonotype: Its ends do not fully match the called genes, so a read error is possible. V is TRBV11-2 and J is TRBJ2-1, with 13 bases identical to TRBD2. CDR3 length: 16 residues. Germline V gene data show CDR1 as SGHAT and CDR2 as FQNNGV. This CDR3 is CASIGTSGEGCNDQFF. DNA for the CDR3: TGTGCCAGCATCGGGACTAGCGGGGAAGGCTGCAATGACCAGTTCTTC. The full variable domain, with the rest looked up from reference TRBV11-2 and TRBJ2-1, is EAGVAQSPRYKIIEKRQSVAFWCNPISGHATLYWYQQILGQGPKLLIQFQNNGVVDDSQLPKDRFSAERLKGVDSTLKIQPAKLEDSAVYLCASIGTSGEGCNDQFFGPGTRLTVL.

On this clonotype itself: It may be a read error: a sequence one base away is much more abundant. V and J are TRBV28 and TRBJ2-1; unclear D gene. V was pared by 10 bases and J by 1 base, with 14 bases between. The CDR3 sequence is 14 residues long. Germline loops: CDR1 MDHEN, CDR2 SYDVKM. The CDR3 DNA follows: TGTGCCAACGAGCAGAAACCTTCCTACAATGAGCAGTTCTTC. Translation: CANEQKPSYNEQFF.

This clonotype was recorded once. Since a much larger clone is just one base distant, this may be a read error. The chain employs TRBV28 and TRBJ1-2; D ambiguous. In germline, CDR1 is MDHEN, CDR2 SYDVKM. The CDR3 contains 13 residues. The germline V and J ends were trimmed by 8 bases and 10 bases, with 20 bases remaining between them. The CDR3 reads CASFRIDELDYTF. The DNA of the CDR3 is TGTGCCAGCTTCCGGATCGACGAACTTGACTACACCTTC.

This clonotype was detected ten times or more. This chain uses TRBV29-1 with TRBJ2-3, with unresolved D. Trimming shortened V by 3 bases and J by 6 bases, and 13 bases separated the two germline ends. The CDR3 spans 13 residues. Germline CDR1 reads SQVTM; CDR2 reads ANQGSEA. CDR3 DNA: TGCAGCGTTGATGCGTCCGCGCCGGATACGCAGTATTTT. Protein product: CSVDASAPDTQYF.

Only a few counts were recorded for this clonotype. The rearrangement links TRBV30 to TRBJ2-3; D uncertain. The CDR3 sequence is 10 residues long. Per germline, CDR1 GTSNPN and CDR2 SVGIG (reference sequence). Trimming removed 6 bases from V and 8 bases from J, with 9 bases in between. The CDR3 nucleotides are TGTGCCTGTAAAGGGCGTACGCAGTATTTT. Its protein product is CACKGRTQYF.

Turning to this clonotype: At one end the junction does not follow the germline gene, possibly because of a read error. The rearrangement links TRBV11-2 to TRBJ2-7; no clear D. The CDR3 contains 17 residues. Germline CDR1 reads SGHAT; CDR2 reads FQNNGV. For the CDR3, the DNA is TGTGTCAGCAGCTTAGACCTCCCTTTGGGAAAAGCCTACGAGCAGTACTTC. It translates to CVSSLDLPLGKAYEQYF.

With respect to this clonotype: A junction end diverges from the germline sequence, so it may reflect a read error. V and J are TRBV4-1 and TRBJ1-1; no clear D. The CDR3 runs 15 residues. Per the germline V gene, CDR1 is MGHRA and CDR2 is YSYEKL. This CDR3 is CASSQDPSSSSEAFF. CDR3 bases: TGCGCCAGCAGCCAAGATCCATCATCCTCGTCTGAAGCTTTCTTC.

A remark on this clonotype: Sequence at one end of the junction differs from germline and may be a read error. The chain joins TRBV28 to TRBJ2-7; D unresolved. Per the germline V gene, CDR1 is MDHEN and CDR2 is SYDVKM. This CDR3 is 12 amino acids long. This chain's CDR3 is CPSSFSSYKQYF. The CDR3 region has the DNA TGTCCCAGCAGCTTTAGTTCCTACAAGCAGTACTTC.

The table lists this clonotype with many counts. This chain links TRBV7-3 with TRBJ2-2; no definite D call. CDR3 length: 11 amino acids. Per the germline V gene, CDR1 is SGHTA and CDR2 is FQGTGA. V lost 10 bases, J lost 8 bases, and 11 bases lay in between. The chain's CDR3 is CAILKRGELFF. The DNA for the CDR3 is TGTGCCATTCTAAAGAGGGGGGAGCTGTTTTTT.

The chain couples TRBV29-1 to TRBJ2-1; no clear D gene. V shed 1 base and J shed 12 bases, with 16 bases lying between them. Germline V gene data show CDR1 as SQVTM and CDR2 as ANQGSEA. This CDR3 comprises 13 residues. CDR3 sequence: CSVEASGFLGQFF. CDR3 coding DNA: TGCAGCGTTGAAGCCAGTGGATTTCTCGGGCAGTTCTTC.